These 3 T cell receptor beta chains originate from one sample sequenced in a study of T cell changes during pregnancy in multiple sclerosis. The data were produced by immunoSEQ multiplex PCR, yet TCRdb's version contains in-frame clones alone and is incomplete. The profile shows around 39,000 clones, nearly 90% of them singletons. Sequenced here: CD8+ T cells from peripheral blood mononuclear cells, sampled in the first trimester of pregnancy. The source is a female donor with multiple sclerosis, enrolled in a pregnancy study.

This clone was observed at least ten times. V is TRBV11-2 and J is TRBJ2-3; 16 nucleotides align to TRBD2. The CDR3 is 18 residues long. The V segment lost 5 bases and the J segment 0 bases; nucleotides outside the gene matches: 5. Germline-derived CDR1 and CDR2 are SGHAT and FQNNGV. CDR3 loop: CASSGTSGGAVSTDTQYF. The CDR3 coding sequence is TGTGCCAGCAGCGGGACTAGCGGGGGGGCTGTTAGCACAGATACGCAGTATTTT.

The V gene is TRBV18, the J gene TRBJ2-2, with 9 bases fitting TRBD1. The CDR3 covers 16 residues. The ends lost 4 bases at V and 3 bases at J; junction bases unmatched: 6. The germline V gene encodes CDR1 KGHSH and CDR2 LQKENI. The DNA of the CDR3 is TGTGCCAGCTCACGCCCACAGGGGGCGGACACCGGGGAGCTGTTTTTT. This gives the protein CASSRPQGADTGELFF. Combining the CDR3 with reference TRBV18 and TRBJ2-2 gives the whole variable domain NAGVMQNPRHLVRRRGQEARLRCSPMKGHSHVYWYRQLPEEGLKFMVYLQKENIIDESGMPKERFSAEFPKEGPSILRIQQVVRGDSAAYFCASSRPQGADTGELFFGEGSRLTVL.

The chain joins TRBV6-5 to TRBJ2-5; D uncertain. This CDR3 is built from 12 residues. V lost 2 bases to trimming and J lost 5 bases, with 6 bases between them. Germline CDR1 and CDR2: MNHEY and SVGAGI. CDR3 coding DNA: TGTGCCAGCAGTTACCCCTCGGAGACCCAGTACTTC. This encodes CASSYPSETQYF.